The next 2 T cell receptor beta chains were all read from a single sample in a study of blood T cells in healthy people across ages. Next came a second PCR, run for about 7 to 12 cycles, which used a sample-barcoded 5' primer along with a J-beta primer mix. Using its own MiXCR run on the 5' RACE reads, TCRdb lists one record per CDR3 protein. Of fewer than 950,000 distinct CDR3 sequences in the sample, 53% were seen once. Sequenced sample: blood. These receptors were collected from a man aged 80 or over in good health.

This clonotype has a handful of counts. This chain connects TRBV10-3 to TRBJ2-1; 16 nucleotides line up with TRBD2. The CDR3 is 17 amino acids. V gave up 6 bases and J gave up 9 bases; unmatched junction bases: 11. The germline gives CDR1 ENHRY, CDR2 SYGVKD. CDR3 protein: CAIRGTSGRANPSEQFF. The CDR3 DNA is TGTGCCATCAGGGGGACTAGCGGGAGGGCAAACCCCTCTGAGCAGTTCTTC.

This clonotype was seen a few times. The J gene is TRBJ2-5, the V gene TRBV5-1; D might be TRBD2 (6 bases). The CDR3 totals 15 residues. Germline V gene data show CDR1 as SGHRS and CDR2 as YFSETQ. Trimming removed 4 bases from V and 5 bases from J, with 18 bases in between. The CDR3 coding sequence is TGCGCCAGCAGCCGGGCTAGCGAGGCACGGGAGACCCAGTACTTC. Translation gives CASSRASEARETQYF.